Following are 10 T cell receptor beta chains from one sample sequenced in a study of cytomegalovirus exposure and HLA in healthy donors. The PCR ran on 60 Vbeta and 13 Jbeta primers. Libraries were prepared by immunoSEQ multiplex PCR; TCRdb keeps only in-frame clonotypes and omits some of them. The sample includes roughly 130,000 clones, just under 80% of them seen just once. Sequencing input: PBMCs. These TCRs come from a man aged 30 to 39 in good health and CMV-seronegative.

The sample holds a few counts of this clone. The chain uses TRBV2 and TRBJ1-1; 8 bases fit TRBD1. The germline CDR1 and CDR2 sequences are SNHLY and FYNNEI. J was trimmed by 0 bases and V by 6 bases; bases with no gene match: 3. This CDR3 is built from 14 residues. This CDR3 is CASRDRVVNTEAFF. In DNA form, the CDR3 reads TGTGCCAGCAGGGACAGGGTGGTGAACACTGAAGCTTTCTTT.

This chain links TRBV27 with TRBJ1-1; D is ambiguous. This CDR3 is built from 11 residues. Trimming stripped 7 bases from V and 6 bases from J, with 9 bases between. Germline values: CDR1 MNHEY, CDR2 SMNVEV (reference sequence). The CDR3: CASKYGAEAFF. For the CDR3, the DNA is TGTGCCAGCAAGTACGGAGCTGAAGCTTTCTTT.

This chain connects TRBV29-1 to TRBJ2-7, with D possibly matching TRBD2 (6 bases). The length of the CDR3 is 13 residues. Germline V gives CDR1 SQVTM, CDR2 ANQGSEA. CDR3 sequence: CTAWRGSWNEQYF. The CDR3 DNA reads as TGCACCGCTTGGAGGGGTAGCTGGAACGAGCAGTACTTC.

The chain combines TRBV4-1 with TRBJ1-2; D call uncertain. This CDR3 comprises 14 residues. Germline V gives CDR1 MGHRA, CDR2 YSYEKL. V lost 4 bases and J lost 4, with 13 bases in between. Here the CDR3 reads CASSPYGVVYGYTF. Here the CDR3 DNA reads TGCGCCAGCAGCCCCTACGGGGTTGTCTATGGCTACACCTTC.

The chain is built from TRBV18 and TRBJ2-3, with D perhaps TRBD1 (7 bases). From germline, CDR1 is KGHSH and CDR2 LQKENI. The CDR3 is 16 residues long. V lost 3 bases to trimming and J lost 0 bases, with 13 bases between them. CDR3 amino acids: CASSPLPGGSTDTQYF. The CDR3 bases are TGTGCCAGCTCACCCCTTCCAGGGGGGAGCACAGATACGCAGTATTTT.

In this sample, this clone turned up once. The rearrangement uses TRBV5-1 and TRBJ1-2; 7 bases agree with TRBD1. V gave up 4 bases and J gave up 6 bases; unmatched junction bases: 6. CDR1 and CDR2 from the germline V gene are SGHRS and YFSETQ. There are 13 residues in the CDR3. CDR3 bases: TGCGCCAGCAGCCACACAGGGGCGGATGGCTACACCTTC. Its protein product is CASSHTGADGYTF.

CDR3 nucleotides: TGTGCCAGCAGTTTATCCATGACAGCTAACTATGGCTACACCTTC. Protein sequence: CASSLSMTANYGYTF. The chain couples TRBV27 to TRBJ1-2; a weak D match, TRBD1 (5 bases). The germline V gene has CDR1 MNHEY and CDR2 SMNVEV (reference sequence). Trimming removed 0 bases at V and 0 bases at J, with 8 bases between. CDR3 length equals 15 residues.

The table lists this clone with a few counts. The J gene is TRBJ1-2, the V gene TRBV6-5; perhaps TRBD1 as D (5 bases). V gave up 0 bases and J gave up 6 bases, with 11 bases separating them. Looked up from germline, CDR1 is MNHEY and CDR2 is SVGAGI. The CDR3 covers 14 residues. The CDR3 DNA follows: TGTGCCAGCAGTTACTCCGGGGGGTCAAATGGCTACACCTTC. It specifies CASSYSGGSNGYTF.

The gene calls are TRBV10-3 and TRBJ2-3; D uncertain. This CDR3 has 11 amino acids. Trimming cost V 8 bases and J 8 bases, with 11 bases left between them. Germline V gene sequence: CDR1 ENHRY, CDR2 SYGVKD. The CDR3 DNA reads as TGTGCCATCTCCGAGGCGGTTACGCAGTATTTT. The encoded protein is CAISEAVTQYF.

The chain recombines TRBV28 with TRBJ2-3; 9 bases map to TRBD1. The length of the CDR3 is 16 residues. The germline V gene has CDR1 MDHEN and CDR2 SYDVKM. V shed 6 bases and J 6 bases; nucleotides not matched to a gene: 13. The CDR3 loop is CASSPGQGITQDTQYF. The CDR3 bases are TGTGCCAGCAGCCCCGGACAGGGGATTACACAGGATACGCAGTATTTT.